Listed below are T cell receptor beta chains from one sample, sequenced in a study of blood T cell repertoires in COVID-19. Only in-frame clones appear in the TCRdb table, and some are missing; sequencing was by immunoSEQ multiplex PCR. The sample consists of about 210,000 clones, 83% of them appearing once. The material sequenced was peripheral blood. These receptors all stem from a woman in her thirties or forties with active or convalescent COVID-19. Both conserved end residues are part of each CDR3. Fields, in order: CDR3 protein, CDR3 DNA, clone size, V gene, J gene, D gene. A D gene is named only where the DNA matches it firmly. The size entry is marked missing in some rows and otherwise reads once, few, many or a size class.

CASSYSKLAGDEQYF,TGTGCCAGCAGTTACTCGAAGCTAGCGGGGGACGAGCAGTACTTC,.,TRBV6-6,TRBJ2-7,TRBD2
CASSYRLGGGTTYEQYF,TGTGCCAGCAGCTACCGTTTGGGCGGGGGTACTACCTACGAGCAGTACTTC,.,TRBV5-4,TRBJ2-7,TRBD2
CASSTLAGEQSQYF,TGTGCCAGCAGCACCCTAGCGGGGGAGCAATCGCAGTACTTC,.,TRBV11-3,TRBJ2-7,TRBD2
CASKYNNEQFF,TGTGCCAGCAAATATAACAATGAGCAGTTCTTC,.,TRBV12-3/TRBV12-4,TRBJ2-1,.
CATSSGGTGAYGYTF,TGTGCCACCAGCAGCGGGGGCACAGGGGCCTATGGCTACACCTTC,.,TRBV15,TRBJ1-2,TRBD1
CASRRQGYYEQYF,TGTGCCAGCAGGAGACAGGGATACTACGAGCAGTACTTC,.,TRBV27,TRBJ2-7,TRBD1
CASQSGPKPYEQYF,TGTGCCAGTCAATCAGGCCCTAAGCCCTACGAGCAGTACTTC,.,TRBV28,TRBJ2-7,.
CATSREQGINEKLFF,TGTGCCACCAGCAGAGAACAGGGTATTAATGAAAAACTGTTTTTT,.,TRBV15,TRBJ1-4,.
CASSLVVGGVDNEQFF,TGTGCCAGCAGCTTAGTGGTGGGAGGGGTCGACAATGAGCAGTTCTTC,few,TRBV7-9,TRBJ2-1,TRBD2
CASSLRQGGEKLFF,TGTGCCAGCAGCTTACGTCAGGGCGGTGAAAAACTGTTTTTT,once,TRBV7-9,TRBJ1-4,.
CSVTPRGNYEQYF,TGCAGCGTTACCCCCCGGGGTAATTACGAGCAGTACTTC,.,TRBV29-1,TRBJ2-7,.
CASSQEASGGWETQYF,TGCGCCAGCAGCCAAGAGGCTAGCGGGGGGTGGGAGACCCAGTACTTC,.,TRBV4-3,TRBJ2-5,TRBD2
CASSKRKGLVYEQYF,TGTGCCAGCAGCAAAAGGAAGGGGCTCGTTTACGAGCAGTACTTC,.,TRBV21-1,TRBJ2-7,.
CASNQGSGGAFEQYF,TGTGCCAGCAACCAGGGGAGCGGGGGGGCATTCGAGCAGTACTTC,.,TRBV3-1/TRBV3-2,TRBJ2-7,TRBD2
CASSQGDRGSSPLHF,TGCGCCAGCAGCCAAGGGGACAGGGGATCTTCACCCCTCCACTTT,.,TRBV4-1,TRBJ1-6,TRBD1
CASSSEGLANEKLFF,TGTGCCAGCAGTAGTGAGGGCTTAGCTAATGAAAAACTGTTTTTT,.,TRBV25-1,TRBJ1-4,.
CASSEMGGDSPLHF,TGTGCCAGCAGTGAGATGGGCGGGGATTCACCCCTCCACTTT,.,TRBV6-1,TRBJ1-6,.
CASSPGTGRTEAFF,TGTGCCAGCAGTCCTGGGACAGGGAGAACTGAAGCTTTCTTT,.,TRBV6-6,TRBJ1-1,TRBD1
CASSRGRGLAVNSYEQYF,TGTGCCAGCAGCCGAGGTCGGGGACTAGCGGTTAATTCCTACGAGCAGTACTTC,.,TRBV14,TRBJ2-7,TRBD2
CSVLAPDPTSNYGYTF,TGCAGCGTTCTCGCCCCAGACCCGACAAGCAACTATGGCTACACCTTC,.,TRBV29-1,TRBJ1-2,.
CASSLGGIGGMNTEAFF,TGTGCCAGCAGCTTAGGGGGCATCGGAGGGATGAACACTGAAGCTTTCTTT,.,TRBV7-2,TRBJ1-1,.
CASSYTGLANQETQYF,TGTGCCAGCAGCTATACGGGACTAGCGAATCAAGAGACCCAGTACTTC,.,TRBV7-3,TRBJ2-5,TRBD2
CASSLGSARNTIYF,TGTGCCAGCAGCTTAGGATCAGCGCGAAACACCATATATTTT,once,TRBV7-3,TRBJ1-3,.
CSVDSGSGETQYF,TGCAGCGTTGATAGCGGGAGTGGGGAGACCCAGTACTTC,.,TRBV29-1,TRBJ2-5,TRBD2
CASSPATEQFF,TGTGCCAGCAGCCCCGCTACTGAGCAGTTCTTC,.,TRBV11-2,TRBJ2-1,.
CASSHGDRVLWAYEQYF,TGTGCCAGCAGCCATGGGGACAGGGTACTTTGGGCCTACGAGCAGTACTTC,.,TRBV3-1/TRBV3-2,TRBJ2-7,TRBD1